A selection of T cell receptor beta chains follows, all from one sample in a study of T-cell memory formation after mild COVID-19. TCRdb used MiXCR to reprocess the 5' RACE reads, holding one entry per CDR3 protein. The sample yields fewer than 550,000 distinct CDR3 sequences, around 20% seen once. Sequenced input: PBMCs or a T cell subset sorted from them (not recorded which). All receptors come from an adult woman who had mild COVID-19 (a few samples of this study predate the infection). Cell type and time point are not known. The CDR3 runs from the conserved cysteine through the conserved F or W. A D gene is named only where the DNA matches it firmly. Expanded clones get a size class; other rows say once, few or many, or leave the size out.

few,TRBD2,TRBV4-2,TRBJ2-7,CASSHSTSGRNYEQYF,TGTGCCAGCAGCCATTCCACTAGCGGGAGGAACTACGAGCAGTACTTC
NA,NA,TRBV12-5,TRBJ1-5,CASGFYNQPQHF,TGTGCTAGTGGTTTTTACAATCAGCCCCAGCATTTT
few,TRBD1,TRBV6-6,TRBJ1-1,CASSTGQAYMNTEAFF,TGTGCCAGCAGCACTGGACAGGCCTACATGAACACTGAAGCTTTCTTT
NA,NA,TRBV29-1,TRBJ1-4,CSVETRGATNEKLFF,TGCAGCGTTGAAACCCGCGGTGCAACTAATGAAAAACTGTTTTTT
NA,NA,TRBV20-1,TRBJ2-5,CSARGPGLPPTQYF,TGCAGTGCTAGAGGCCCGGGACTGCCGCCGACCCAGTACTTC
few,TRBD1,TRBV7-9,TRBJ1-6,CASSQTGALGSPLHF,TGTGCCAGCAGCCAGACAGGGGCCCTAGGTTCACCCCTCCACTTT
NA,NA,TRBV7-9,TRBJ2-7,CASIPPGVREQYF,TGTGCCAGCATCCCCCCGGGGGTGAGAGAGCAGTACTTC
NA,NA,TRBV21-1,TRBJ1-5,CASSKAAGPGVKLNQPQHF,TGTGCCAGCAGCAAAGCGGCCGGGCCGGGGGTTAAGTTAAATCAGCCCCAGCATTTT
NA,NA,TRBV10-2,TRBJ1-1,CASSEPRGFGFF,TGCGCCAGCAGTGAGCCGAGGGGTTTCGGTTTCTTT
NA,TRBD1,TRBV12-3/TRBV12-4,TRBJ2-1,CASSLGQGQGGEQFF,TGTGCCAGCAGTCTCGGACAGGGGCAGGGCGGTGAGCAGTTCTTC
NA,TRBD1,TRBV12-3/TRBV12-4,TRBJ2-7,CASSRDRYEQYF,TGTGCCAGCAGTCGGGACAGATACGAGCAGTACTTC
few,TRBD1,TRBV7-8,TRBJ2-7,CASSYRGRSYEQYF,TGTGCCAGCAGCTACAGGGGTCGATCCTACGAGCAGTACTTC
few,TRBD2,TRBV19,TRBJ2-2,CASSTQSGSSGELFF,TGTGCCAGTAGTACCCAAAGCGGGAGTAGTGGGGAGCTGTTTTTT
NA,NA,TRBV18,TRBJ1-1,CASSPGRLEAFF,TGTGCCAGCTCACCTGGGAGACTTGAAGCTTTCTTT
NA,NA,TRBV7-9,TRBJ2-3,CASSRDSLADTQYF,TGTGCCAGCAGCCGAGACTCCTTGGCAGATACGCAGTATTTT
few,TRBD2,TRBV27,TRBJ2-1,CASRLLTSGSTNEQFF,TGTGCCAGCAGACTCCTTACTAGCGGGAGTACAAATGAGCAGTTCTTC
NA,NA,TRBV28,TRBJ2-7,CASSGTYEEQYF,TGTGCCAGCAGCGGGACTTATGAGGAGCAGTACTTC
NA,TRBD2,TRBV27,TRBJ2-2,CARAPRPSGATNTGELFF,TGTGCCAGGGCCCCCCGGCCTAGCGGGGCAACGAACACCGGGGAGCTGTTTTTT
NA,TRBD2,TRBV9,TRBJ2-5,CASSSGGIQETQYF,TGTGCCAGCAGTAGCGGGGGAATACAAGAGACCCAGTACTTC
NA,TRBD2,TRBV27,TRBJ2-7,CASSSIGLAGAYEQYF,TGTGCCAGCAGTTCGATCGGACTAGCTGGGGCCTACGAGCAGTACTTC
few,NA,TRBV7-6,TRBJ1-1,CASSSHRTEAFF,TGTGCCAGCAGCTCACATCGCACTGAAGCTTTCTTT
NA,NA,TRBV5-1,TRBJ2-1,CASREGADEQFF,TGCGCCAGCAGGGAGGGAGCCGACGAGCAGTTCTTC
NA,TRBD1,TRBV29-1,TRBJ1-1,CSSRQGDEAFF,TGCAGCTCGCGACAGGGTGATGAAGCTTTCTTT
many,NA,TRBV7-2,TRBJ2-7,CASSLVPGGYEQYF,TGTGCCAGCAGCTTAGTCCCCGGCGGCTACGAGCAGTACTTC
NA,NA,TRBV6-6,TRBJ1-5,CASSYSGGGQPQHF,TGTGCCAGCAGTTACTCGGGGGGGGGTCAGCCCCAGCATTTT
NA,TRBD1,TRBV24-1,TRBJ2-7,CATSAPQGDRGSYEQYF,TGTGCCACCAGTGCGCCCCAGGGGGACAGGGGAAGCTACGAGCAGTACTTC
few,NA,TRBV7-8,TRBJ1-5,CASSLSAGFEPQHF,TGTGCCAGCAGCTTGTCCGCCGGGTTTGAGCCCCAGCATTTT
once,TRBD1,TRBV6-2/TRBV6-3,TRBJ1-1,CASSYSTGDPNTEAFF,TGTGCCAGCAGTTACTCCACAGGGGACCCGAACACTGAAGCTTTCTTT
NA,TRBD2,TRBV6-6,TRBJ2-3,CAGSRGGLADTDTQYF,TGTGCCGGGTCCAGGGGGGGACTAGCGGACACAGATACGCAGTATTTT
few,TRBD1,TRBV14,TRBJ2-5,CASRIGQGAWETQYF,TGTGCCAGCAGGATCGGACAGGGGGCTTGGGAGACCCAGTACTTC
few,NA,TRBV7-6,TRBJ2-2,CASSPLVAGELFF,TGTGCCAGCAGCCCGCTAGTAGCTGGGGAGCTGTTTTTT
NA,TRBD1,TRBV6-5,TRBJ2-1,CASSYGDRDEQFF,TGTGCCAGCAGTTACGGGGACAGGGATGAGCAGTTCTTC
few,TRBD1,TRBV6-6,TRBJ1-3,CASSYSSTRGTSGNTIYF,TGTGCCAGCAGTTACTCGAGTACCAGGGGGACCTCTGGAAACACCATATATTTT
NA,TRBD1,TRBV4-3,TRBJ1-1,CASSFRDRGNTEAFF,TGCGCCAGCAGCTTCCGGGACAGGGGGAACACTGAAGCTTTCTTT
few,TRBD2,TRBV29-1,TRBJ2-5,CSVARRLAGSETQYF,TGCAGCGTTGCTCGGCGCCTAGCGGGGTCCGAGACCCAGTACTTC
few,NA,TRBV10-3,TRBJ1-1,CAISETENTEAFF,TGTGCCATCAGTGAGACAGAGAACACTGAAGCTTTCTTT
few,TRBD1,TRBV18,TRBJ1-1,CASSPVHRGPTFKAFF,TGTGCCAGCTCACCGGTCCACAGGGGGCCCACTTTCAAAGCTTTCTTT
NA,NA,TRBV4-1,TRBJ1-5,CASSQAGAFQPQHF,TGCGCCAGCAGCCAAGCGGGAGCATTTCAGCCCCAGCATTTT
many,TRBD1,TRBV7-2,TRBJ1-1,CASSARQGNTEAFF,TGTGCCAGCAGCGCAAGACAGGGAAACACTGAAGCTTTCTTT
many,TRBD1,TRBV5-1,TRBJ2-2,CASGPGTGNTGELFF,TGCGCCAGTGGACCCGGGACAGGGAACACCGGGGAGCTGTTTTTT
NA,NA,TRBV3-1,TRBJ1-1,CASSQDYGRLNTEAFF,TGTGCCAGCAGCCAAGATTATGGCAGACTGAACACTGAAGCTTTCTTT
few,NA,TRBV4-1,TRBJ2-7,CASSQYSRGVAYEQYF,TGCGCCAGCAGCCAATATTCCAGGGGAGTCGCCTACGAGCAGTACTTC
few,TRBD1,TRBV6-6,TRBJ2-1,CASRRQGAVNEQFF,TGTGCCAGCAGAAGACAGGGGGCGGTCAATGAGCAGTTCTTC
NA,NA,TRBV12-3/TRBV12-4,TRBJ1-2,CASSSGGDPSGYTF,TGTGCCAGCAGTTCAGGAGGGGACCCCTCTGGCTACACCTTC
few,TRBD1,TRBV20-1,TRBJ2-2,CSAPGQMNTGELFF,TGCAGTGCTCCGGGACAGATGAACACCGGGGAGCTGTTTTTT
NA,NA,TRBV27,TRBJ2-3,CASSPPLLRSTDTQYF,TGTGCCAGCAGTCCCCCTCTGCTCCGGAGCACAGATACGCAGTATTTT
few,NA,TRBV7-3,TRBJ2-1,CASSLGVLGGADEQFF,TGTGCCAGCAGCTTAGGTGTTCTAGGAGGGGCGGATGAGCAGTTCTTC
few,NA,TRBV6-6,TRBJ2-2,CASSYPTPSNTGELFF,TGTGCCAGCAGTTACCCGACTCCATCGAACACCGGGGAGCTGTTTTTT
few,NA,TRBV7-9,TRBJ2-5,CASSLADSQETQYF,TGTGCCAGCAGCTTAGCTGACAGTCAAGAGACCCAGTACTTC
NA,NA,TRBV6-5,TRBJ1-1,CASTLRRSFMNTEAFF,TGTGCCAGCACCCTCCGCCGCAGTTTCATGAACACTGAAGCTTTCTTT
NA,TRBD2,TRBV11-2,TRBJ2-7,CASSLVRGGRASEQYF,TGTGCCAGCAGCTTAGTTCGGGGCGGGAGGGCCTCCGAGCAGTACTTC
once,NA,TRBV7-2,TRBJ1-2,CASSLAPGAVGYTF,TGTGCCAGCAGCTTAGCGCCAGGGGCCGTTGGCTACACCTTC
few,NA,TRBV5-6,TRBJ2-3,CASSRGHTDTQYF,TGTGCCAGCAGCCGGGGTCACACAGATACGCAGTATTTT
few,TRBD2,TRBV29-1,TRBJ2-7,CSVKETSGRATAYEQYF,TGCAGCGTAAAGGAGACTAGCGGGAGGGCGACGGCCTACGAGCAGTACTTC
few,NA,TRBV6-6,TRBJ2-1,CATSRNNEQFF,TGTGCCACCTCTAGAAACAATGAGCAGTTCTTC
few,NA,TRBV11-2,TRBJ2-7,CASSVNRGGEQYF,TGTGCCAGCAGCGTCAACAGGGGGGGCGAGCAGTACTTC
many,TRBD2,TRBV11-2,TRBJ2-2,CASSSGLAANTGELFF,TGTGCCAGCAGCTCGGGACTAGCGGCTAACACCGGGGAGCTGTTTTTT
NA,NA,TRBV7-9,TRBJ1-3,CASSSPQGGNTIYF,TGTGCCAGCAGCTCCCCCCAGGGAGGAAACACCATATATTTT
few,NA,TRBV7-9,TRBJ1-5,CASSPDGYQPQHF,TGTGCCAGCAGCCCAGATGGGTATCAGCCCCAGCATTTT
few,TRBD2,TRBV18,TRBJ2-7,CASSPSLAGARSYEQYF,TGTGCCAGCTCACCAAGCTTAGCGGGAGCGCGGTCCTACGAGCAGTACTTC